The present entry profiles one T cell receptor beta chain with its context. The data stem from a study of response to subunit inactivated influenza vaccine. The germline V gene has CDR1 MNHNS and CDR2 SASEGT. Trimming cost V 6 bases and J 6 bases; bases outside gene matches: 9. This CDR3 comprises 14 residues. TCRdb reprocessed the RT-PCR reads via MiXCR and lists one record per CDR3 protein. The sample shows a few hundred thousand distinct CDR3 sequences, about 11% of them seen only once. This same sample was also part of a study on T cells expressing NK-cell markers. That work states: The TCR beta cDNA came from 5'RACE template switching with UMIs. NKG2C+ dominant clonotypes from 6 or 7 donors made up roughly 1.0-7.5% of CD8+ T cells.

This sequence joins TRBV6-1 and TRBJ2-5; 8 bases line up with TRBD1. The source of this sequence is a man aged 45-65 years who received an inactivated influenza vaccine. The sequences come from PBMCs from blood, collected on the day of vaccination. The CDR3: CASSRSGQGQTQYF. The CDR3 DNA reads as TGTGCCAGCAGCCGATCCGGACAGGGCCAGACCCAGTACTTC.